What follows are 15 T cell receptor beta chains derived from one specimen sequenced in a study of blood T cell repertoires in COVID-19. Using immunoSEQ multiplex PCR, the repertoire was profiled, and TCRdb retains in-frame clones only, with some absent. The sample has about 9,600 clones, 80% to 90% seen once. Source material: peripheral blood. The source is a human donor in a cohort sampled during active COVID-19.

J is TRBJ1-4 and V is TRBV5-1; no clear D gene. The CDR3 runs 16 residues. The germline gives CDR1 SGHRS, CDR2 YFSETQ. Trimming cost V 3 bases and J 4 bases, with 16 bases left between them. The CDR3 reads CASSSWGGQSNEKLFF. DNA of the CDR3: TGCGCCAGCAGCTCGTGGGGAGGGCAGAGTAATGAAAAACTGTTTTTT.

This rearrangement joins TRBV28 to TRBJ1-2; D remains ambiguous. This CDR3 spans 13 amino acids. V lost 5 bases and J 8 bases, leaving 15 bases between the germline ends. The germline gives CDR1 MDHEN, CDR2 SYDVKM. In nucleotides, the CDR3 is TGTGCCAGCAGTCCGGACGGACTCGGGGGCTACACCTTC. This translates into CASSPDGLGGYTF.

J is TRBJ1-1 and V is TRBV6-1; no reliable D call. The germline V gene has CDR1 MNHNS and CDR2 SASEGT. The CDR3 length is 13 residues. V lost 2 bases and J 5 bases, leaving 9 bases between the germline ends. The CDR3 DNA reads TGTGCCAGCAGTGAAACAGTCAGGACTGAAGCTTTCTTT. Protein: CASSETVRTEAFF.

The chain joins TRBV5-1 to TRBJ2-5, with 9 bases that match TRBD2. The CDR3 runs to 14 residues. The junction had 8 bases not matched to a gene; V was cut back by 7 bases and J by 4 bases. Germline lookup yields CDR1 SGHRS and CDR2 YFSETQ. CDR3: CASASGVKGETQYF. The CDR3 DNA sequence: TGCGCCAGCGCTAGCGGGGTTAAGGGAGAGACCCAGTACTTC.

The chain recombines TRBV4-1 with TRBJ1-1, with D uncertain. CDR1 MGHRA and CDR2 YSYEKL come from the germline V gene. The CDR3 runs to 15 residues. V lost 5 bases to trimming and J lost 5 bases, with 18 bases between them. The CDR3 DNA reads TGCGCCAGCAGCGACTCCCATCGTCGGAATACTGAAGCTTTCTTT. Translating gives CASSDSHRRNTEAFF.

The rearrangement joins TRBV30 to TRBJ1-2; D may be TRBD1 (6 bases). Germline assignment: CDR1 GTSNPN and CDR2 SVGIG (reference sequence). The CDR3 length is 14 residues. Between the trimmed V and J ends, which lost 3 bases and 4 bases, there was a span of 15 bases. Written as DNA, the CDR3 is TGTGCCTGGAGAATGACAGGCTATACCTATGGCTACACCTTC. Its translation: CAWRMTGYTYGYTF.

The V call is TRBV30, the J call TRBJ2-3; 9 bases fit TRBD2. Germline trimming cut 0 bases from V and 4 bases from J; bases unmatched to any gene: 5. Germline lookup yields CDR1 GTSNPN and CDR2 SVGIG (reference sequence). This CDR3 is built from 15 residues. This chain's CDR3 is CAWSVWGGGADTQYF. Here the CDR3 DNA reads TGTGCCTGGAGTGTATGGGGCGGGGGGGCAGATACGCAGTATTTT.

CDR3 DNA: TGTGCCAGCTCACCACCGAACCGACAGGGACCGAACACCGGGGAGCTGTTTTTT. It encodes CASSPPNRQGPNTGELFF. The V call is TRBV18, the J call TRBJ2-2; 7 nucleotides match TRBD1. Germline values: CDR1 KGHSH, CDR2 LQKENI. V lost 0 bases and J lost 0; bases outside the gene matches: 7. There are 18 residues in the CDR3.

The chain recombines TRBV6-5 with TRBJ2-7; 14 bases align to TRBD2. CDR3 length: 15 amino acids. The V segment lost 6 bases and the J segment 4 bases; nucleotides outside the gene matches: 5. Germline V gene sequence: CDR1 MNHEY, CDR2 SVGAGI. CDR3 DNA sequence: TGTGCCAGCAGGATGACTAGCGGGGGGGTGTACGAGCAGTACTTC. Its translation: CASRMTSGGVYEQYF.

The chain couples TRBV6-5 to TRBJ1-2, with D perhaps matching TRBD1 (5 bases). CDR3 length: 12 amino acids. CDR1 and CDR2 (germline): MNHEY, SVGAGI. The V gene lost 5 bases and the J gene lost 8 bases, with 12 bases spanning the gap. CDR3 coding DNA: TGTGCCAGCAGTAACCAGGGTTTCGGCTACACCTTC. The encoded protein is CASSNQGFGYTF.

A single count supports this clone. This chain connects TRBV2 to TRBJ2-3, with 10 positions matching TRBD2. V was pared by 1 base and J by 3 bases, with 1 base of the junction left unmatched. In germline, CDR1 is SNHLY, CDR2 FYNNEI. This CDR3 region has 15 residues. The CDR3 DNA follows: TGTGCCAGCAGTGAAGAACTAGCGGGGACAGATACGCAGTATTTT. It codes for CASSEELAGTDTQYF.

The V gene is TRBV24-1, the J gene TRBJ2-3, with 14 bases identical to TRBD2. The length of the CDR3 is 18 residues. Germline V lookup: CDR1 KGHDR, CDR2 SFDVKD. V lost 3 bases and J lost 2; bases outside the gene matches: 6. DNA for the CDR3: TGTGCCACCAGTGATCGCGGGACTAGCGGGGGCGCCACAGATACGCAGTATTTT. It translates to CATSDRGTSGGATDTQYF.

The gene calls are TRBV4-1 and TRBJ1-2, with a tentative D call TRBD1 (6 bases). CDR3 length: 16 amino acids. Trimming shortened V by 2 bases and J by 4 bases, and 17 bases separated the two germline ends. The germline gives CDR1 MGHRA, CDR2 YSYEKL. The CDR3 loop reads CASSQSVQGTSYGYTF. In DNA, the CDR3 is TGCGCCAGCAGCCAATCCGTACAGGGTACCTCCTATGGCTACACCTTC.

The chain carries TRBV5-5 and TRBJ2-7; D is possibly TRBD2 (6 bases). Per the germline V gene, CDR1 is SGHKS and CDR2 is YYEKEE (reference sequence). The CDR3 has 14 amino acids. V was trimmed by 4 bases and J by 2 bases, leaving 13 bases between them. The CDR3 region is CASSRDFPPYEQYF. In DNA, the CDR3 is TGTGCCAGCAGCCGGGACTTTCCCCCCTACGAGCAGTACTTC.

This clone came up once. The CDR3 DNA is TGTGCCAGCAGCCCCTTAGCGGGGGGGCCCCACACAGATACGCAGTATTTT. Encoded protein: CASSPLAGGPHTDTQYF. The J gene is TRBJ2-3, the V gene TRBV5-4, with TRBD2 matching 11 bases. Unmatched junction bases numbered 9, after V lost 4 bases and J lost 2 bases. Germline V gives CDR1 SGHNT, CDR2 YYREEE (reference sequence). The CDR3 spans 17 residues.